The entry that follows covers one T cell receptor (beta chain) sequence. This clonotype was counted a few times. No cognate antigen has been identified for it. Base qualities are not provided; no much larger clone lies one nucleotide away. This sample was taken from a study of neurological immune-mediated disorders (dated by TCRdb to the late 2010s). About the investigation overall: Peripheral blood TCR-beta repertoires from patients with HTLV-I-associated myelopathy (HAM/TSP), patients with multiple sclerosis, and healthy controls were compared in the study using UMI-based sequencing. Longitudinal samples, technical triplicates and paired sorted CD4+ and CD8+ T-cell subsets, alongside PBMC samples, were included among the roughly 97 TCR-beta libraries. Of the 60 to 70 subjects in the cohort, some 15 were HAM/TSP patients, around 34 were multiple sclerosis patients, and around 20 were healthy controls. General findings and caveats noted by the study authors: No identical CDR3 amino acid sequences were found to be shared among expanded clones across subjects, suggesting that TCR-beta repertoires were private in all groups. TCR clonal expansion was greatest in HAM/TSP patients and smallest in MS patients, who ranked below even healthy controls.

CDR1 and CDR2 (SGHNT, YYREEE) derive from the germline V gene (reference sequence). The CDR3 has 13 amino acids, counting the end cysteine and phenylalanine. CDR3 DNA only is kept here, 39 bases in frame from base 1. Trimming accounts for 10 bases at V and 5 bases at J, while the number of junction bases matched to no gene is 12. cDNA was synthesized by template-switch 5'RACE using a primer with a 10-nucleotide random unique molecular identifier that tagged each TCR transcript. Every sequencing run covered 15-18 subjects and yielded more than 160 million TCR-beta sequences. The RNeasy kit was used for extraction of total RNA. The KAPA Real-time Library Amplification kit was used to amplify TCR-beta VDJ regions with primers targeting the TCR constant region and the 5'RACE anchor. Sample indexes and Illumina adaptors were added in a first PCR, and a second PCR then increased library yield. After purification with Ampure beads, the TCR product of roughly 650 bp was size-selected on a 2% E-gel SizeSelection system. Before pooling, library quality was checked on a Bioanalyzer, concentration was measured with Qubit, and libraries were quantified with the Kapa Library Quantification kit. Paired-end 2 x 150 bp sequencing of the libraries was performed on an Illumina HiSeq 2500. To increase sequence diversity, 25-30% phiX was spiked into each library pool. Processing in the source paper ran as follows. The UMI-based MiGEC pipeline processed quality-filtered reads and removed over 85% of raw TCR sequences during error correction. VDJ genes were aligned to IMGT germline references, and each clonotype was defined by a unique CDR3 amino acid sequence together with V-J genes. VDJtools evaluated clonal expansion, Shannon diversity and CDR3 relatedness (CalcPairwiseDistances, ClusterSamples); CLCbio workbench built phylogenetic trees. Expanded clones were defined as having at least 8 unique UMIs, based on coefficient-of-variation modelling across technical triplicates. TCRdb ran its own pipeline on the public reads, namely fastp trimming at Q25 and MiXCR clone calling, and kept in-frame beta chains. Every distinct CDR3 protein forms one entry, paired with its most common genes and DNA. For this entry, the V and J calls and clone size follow TCRdb and not the study's own pipeline. The sample table holds 15,000 to 20,000 distinct CDR3 sequences, of which around 10% were seen once. The top ten constitute under 30% of the sample.

The healthy controls were volunteers from blood banks in Maryland, USA. Sorted-subset TCR libraries were prepared from fewer than 1.1 million sorted CD4+ or CD8+ T cells. Peripheral blood was subjected to Ficoll-Hypaque density gradient centrifugation to isolate PBMCs, which were then cryopreserved in liquid nitrogen. Paired sorted CD4+ and CD8+ subsets came from healthy controls, HAM/TSP patients and MS patients. The clonotype originates from a woman between 45 and 65 years old in good health. The chain is assembled from TRBV5-4 and TRBJ2-7, and 7 junction bases match TRBD2. Sequenced: CD8+ T cells from blood. At the DNA level, the sequence is TGTGCCGGAAGAGCGGGGACCTCGAACGAGCAGTACTTC. It encodes CAGRAGTSNEQYF.